The clone carrying this T cell receptor (beta chain) was counted a single time. This entry is derived from a study of T cell changes during pregnancy in multiple sclerosis. V shed 6 bases and J shed 4 bases, with 12 bases lying between them. CDR1 KGHSH and CDR2 LQKENI come from the germline V gene. CDR3 length: 14 amino acids. TCRdb's copy holds only in-frame clones and misses some; the assay was immunoSEQ multiplex PCR. The repertoire consists of 70,000 to 100,000 clones, with approximately 92% occurring once and the leading ten covering roughly 4.5%. This sequence was found in a female donor with multiple sclerosis, enrolled in a pregnancy study. The chain uses TRBV18 and TRBJ1-4; D unclear. This specimen consisted of peripheral blood, obtained in the first trimester of pregnancy. CDR3 DNA sequence: TGTGCCAGCTCCCCGGTGCGGGGTAATGAAAAACTGTTTTTT. Translated, it gives CASSPVRGNEKLFF.